Listed below are T cell receptor beta chains from one sample, sequenced in a study of T cell responses to AZD1222 COVID-19 vaccine. Repertoires were generated with immunoSEQ multiplex PCR, while TCRdb's copy carries only in-frame clones and drops some. The table has some 130,000 clones, 88% seen once; the top ten hold about 2.4%. Sample: peripheral blood, taken on day 0 of AZD1222 vaccination. The origin of the receptors is an adult in good health. CDR3s include the opening cysteine and the closing phenylalanine or tryptophan. A D gene is named only where the DNA matches it firmly. Some rows mark clone size as missing; the rest say once, few, many or name a class of expanded clone.

abundance,v_gene,d_gene,j_gene,CDR3nt,CDR3aa
-,TRBV11-2,-,TRBJ2-1,TGTGCCAGCAGCTCCGATACTAGCTCCCATGAGCAGTTCTTC,CASSSDTSSHEQFF
-,TRBV11-3,-,TRBJ2-2,TGTGCCAGCAGCTTAGATCTACCCGGCACCGGGGAGCTGTTTTTT,CASSLDLPGTGELFF
-,TRBV4-1,-,TRBJ1-2,TGCGCCAGCAGCCAAGATGGAAATGGCTACACCTTC,CASSQDGNGYTF
-,TRBV6-6,-,TRBJ1-3,TGTGCCAGCAGCCCCGTCGGAAACACCATATATTTT,CASSPVGNTIYF
-,TRBV5-8,-,TRBJ2-1,TGTGCCAGCAGCCCCTGGGACCAGGAGCAGTTCTTC,CASSPWDQEQFF
-,TRBV6-4,-,TRBJ1-5,TGTGCCAGGGGCTCGCAGGGAAAAAATCAGCCCCAGCATTTT,CARGSQGKNQPQHF
-,TRBV25-1,-,TRBJ1-3,TGTGCCAGCAGTGAATTTAGCGTAAGCTCTGGAAACACCATATATTTT,CASSEFSVSSGNTIYF
-,TRBV27,TRBD2,TRBJ2-3,TGTGCCAGCAGTTTGACTAGCGGGTTTTCTAGCACAGATACGCAGTATTTT,CASSLTSGFSSTDTQYF
-,TRBV6-5,-,TRBJ1-3,TGTGCCAGCAAAGAACGGGGTTCTGGAAACACCATATATTTT,CASKERGSGNTIYF
once,TRBV6-2/TRBV6-3,TRBD2,TRBJ2-5,TGTGCCAGCAGTTTCGGGAGGGTGGAGACCCAGTACTTC,CASSFGRVETQYF
-,TRBV11-2,-,TRBJ1-1,TGTGCCAGCAGCTTTGATCGGAGGGCAGGCGGAACTGAAGCTTTCTTT,CASSFDRRAGGTEAFF
many,TRBV10-3,-,TRBJ1-2,TGTGCCATCAAGGGGGACGGGCAGCATGGCTACACCTTC,CAIKGDGQHGYTF
-,TRBV3-1/TRBV3-2,-,TRBJ2-1,TGTGCCAGCAGCCCTAGCGCCTACAATGAGCAGTTCTTC,CASSPSAYNEQFF
-,TRBV6-6,-,TRBJ1-5,TGTGCCAGCACCAAAAAGGTCCAGGGCGGGCAGCCCCAGCATTTT,CASTKKVQGGQPQHF
-,TRBV5-6,TRBD2,TRBJ2-1,TGTGCCAGCAGTATCCGGACTAGCGGGAGGGGGGATTGGCCTGAGCAGTTCTTC,CASSIRTSGRGDWPEQFF
-,TRBV20-1,-,TRBJ2-1,TGCAGTGCAAGTACTCTAGTCTATGAGCAGTTCTTC,CSASTLVYEQFF
once,TRBV6-6,-,TRBJ1-3,TGTGCCAGCAGTCCCCCCGGGACTTTACCGCATGGAAACACCATATATTTT,CASSPPGTLPHGNTIYF
-,TRBV18,TRBD1,TRBJ2-3,TGTGCCAGCTCACCCACAGGGGCCAGCACAGATACGCAGTATTTT,CASSPTGASTDTQYF
-,TRBV5-4,-,TRBJ1-1,TGTGCCAGCAGCCCCGACAGGCGATTGAACACTGAAGCTTTCTTT,CASSPDRRLNTEAFF
-,TRBV27,TRBD1,TRBJ1-1,TGTGCCAGCAGTAAGTCGACAGGGCGGAGGCAGGACACTGAAGCTTTCTTT,CASSKSTGRRQDTEAFF
-,TRBV5-1,TRBD1,TRBJ1-1,TGCGCCAGCAGCAGGGGACAGGGGGGCGTAACTGAAGCTTTCTTT,CASSRGQGGVTEAFF
-,TRBV9,-,TRBJ2-2,TGTGCCAGCAGGCCGGGACAGAACACCGGGGAGCTGTTTTTT,CASRPGQNTGELFF
-,TRBV24-1,-,TRBJ2-5,TGTGCCACCAGTGATCGACAGGTTGGCATAGGCAGGGAGACCCAGTACTTC,CATSDRQVGIGRETQYF
-,TRBV27,TRBD1,TRBJ1-3,TGTGCCAGCAGTCCGGACAGGCGACCTGGAAACACCATATATTTT,CASSPDRRPGNTIYF
-,TRBV29-1,-,TRBJ1-2,TGCAGCGTTGAGTTCGGGGCTGGCTACACCTTC,CSVEFGAGYTF
-,TRBV7-8,-,TRBJ1-4,TGTGCCAGCAGCTTAGGGGGGGCTAATGAAAAACTGTTTTTT,CASSLGGANEKLFF
-,TRBV5-1,TRBD2,TRBJ2-3,TGCGCCAGCAGCCCGGGACTAGCGGGATCTGGAGATACGCAGTATTTT,CASSPGLAGSGDTQYF
once,TRBV12-5,-,TRBJ1-3,TGTGCTAGTGCTGCGGGGGGCCCGGGACCTGGAAACACCATATATTTT,CASAAGGPGPGNTIYF
once,TRBV14,TRBD1,TRBJ2-3,TGTGCCAGCAGCCAACCGGGACAGGGAATTAGCGGGTGGACCGCAGATACGCAGTATTTT,CASSQPGQGISGWTADTQYF
-,TRBV5-1,TRBD1,TRBJ2-5,TGCGCCAGCAGCCCCCGGACAGGGAAGTTGCGGGAGACCCAGTACTTC,CASSPRTGKLRETQYF
-,TRBV7-9,-,TRBJ1-1,TGTGCCAGCAGCTTAGGGGGGGCCACTGAAGCTTTCTTT,CASSLGGATEAFF
-,TRBV27,TRBD1,TRBJ2-5,TGTGCCAGCAGTTCCCTTTCGACAGATGACAGGGGCCAAGAGACCCAGTACTTC,CASSSLSTDDRGQETQYF
-,TRBV11-2,-,TRBJ2-7,TGTGCCAGCAGCTTATGGTCCTTACAGGGCGAGCAGTACTTC,CASSLWSLQGEQYF
-,TRBV5-1,-,TRBJ2-1,TGCGCCAGCAGCTTGGATCCAGCTTACAATGAGCAGTTCTTC,CASSLDPAYNEQFF
-,TRBV29-1,TRBD1,TRBJ1-6,TGCAGCGCCCAAGGGACAGGGGGATCACCCCTCCACTTT,CSAQGTGGSPLHF
-,TRBV19,-,TRBJ1-3,TGTGCCAGTAGTATTCCAGCAGGCCTCTCTGGAAACACCATATATTTT,CASSIPAGLSGNTIYF
-,TRBV7-2,-,TRBJ2-7,TGTGCCAGCAGCGGACGTCCATGGTACGAGCAGTACTTC,CASSGRPWYEQYF
-,TRBV29-1,TRBD1,TRBJ2-2,TGCAGCGTCCTGGGACAGAGCCGGTCCGGGGAGCTGTTTTTT,CSVLGQSRSGELFF
-,TRBV6-2/TRBV6-3,TRBD1,TRBJ2-1,TGTGCCAGCAGTGGACAGGGGGCAGGCAGTGAGCAGTTCTTC,CASSGQGAGSEQFF
once,TRBV5-1,-,TRBJ2-7,TGCGCCAGCGGTCGGAGCTCCTACGAGCAGTACTTC,CASGRSSYEQYF
-,TRBV4-1,-,TRBJ1-1,TGCGCCAGCAGCCAAGAGAGGTCCCTCAACACTGAAGCTTTCTTT,CASSQERSLNTEAFF
-,TRBV5-1,-,TRBJ2-5,TGCGCCAGCAGCTTGGCCGCCTCGGACACTGCTCGGGATGAGACCCAGTACTTC,CASSLAASDTARDETQYF
-,TRBV19,-,TRBJ1-4,TGTGCCAGTAGTATAGTTGGACCAACTACGGCGACTAATGAAAAACTGTTTTTT,CASSIVGPTTATNEKLFF
few,TRBV28,-,TRBJ1-5,TGTGCCAGCAGTTGGGACAGCAATCAGCCCCAGCATTTT,CASSWDSNQPQHF
-,TRBV24-1,-,TRBJ1-5,TGTGCCACCAGTGATCCTGGGGACACCTATCAGCCCCAGCATTTT,CATSDPGDTYQPQHF
-,TRBV5-1,TRBD1,TRBJ2-3,TGCGCCAGCAGCGCGGACAGGGTGGAAGATACGCAGTATTTT,CASSADRVEDTQYF
-,TRBV10-3,TRBD1,TRBJ1-1,TGTGCCGCCCGGACAGGGGGCAAGTTGGGGACTGAAGCTTTCTTT,CAARTGGKLGTEAFF
-,TRBV7-2,-,TRBJ2-7,TGTGCCAGCAGCTTAACCGGGAGTTGGTACGAGCAGTACTTC,CASSLTGSWYEQYF
once,TRBV28,TRBD2,TRBJ2-2,TGTGCCAGCCGTCGACTAGCGGGAGACGAGCCCTTCACCGGGGAGCTGTTTTTT,CASRRLAGDEPFTGELFF
-,TRBV18,TRBD1,TRBJ2-1,TGTGCCAGCTCGACAGGGGCCGAGGGCGAGCAGTTCTTC,CASSTGAEGEQFF
-,TRBV13,-,TRBJ1-2,TGTGCCAGCAGCAAACGACAGAAGAACCATGGCTACACCTTC,CASSKRQKNHGYTF
-,TRBV6-5,-,TRBJ2-7,TGTGCCAGCAGGTCTGCCACCTCCTTGGGGTACGAGCAGTACTTC,CASRSATSLGYEQYF
once,TRBV21-1,-,TRBJ2-3,TGTGCCAGCAGCAAAACGGTAAAGGGTTCCACAGATACGCAGTATTTT,CASSKTVKGSTDTQYF
-,TRBV28,TRBD1,TRBJ1-5,TGTGCCAGCAGGTATGGACAGGGGTTCGTTCAGCCCCAGCATTTT,CASRYGQGFVQPQHF